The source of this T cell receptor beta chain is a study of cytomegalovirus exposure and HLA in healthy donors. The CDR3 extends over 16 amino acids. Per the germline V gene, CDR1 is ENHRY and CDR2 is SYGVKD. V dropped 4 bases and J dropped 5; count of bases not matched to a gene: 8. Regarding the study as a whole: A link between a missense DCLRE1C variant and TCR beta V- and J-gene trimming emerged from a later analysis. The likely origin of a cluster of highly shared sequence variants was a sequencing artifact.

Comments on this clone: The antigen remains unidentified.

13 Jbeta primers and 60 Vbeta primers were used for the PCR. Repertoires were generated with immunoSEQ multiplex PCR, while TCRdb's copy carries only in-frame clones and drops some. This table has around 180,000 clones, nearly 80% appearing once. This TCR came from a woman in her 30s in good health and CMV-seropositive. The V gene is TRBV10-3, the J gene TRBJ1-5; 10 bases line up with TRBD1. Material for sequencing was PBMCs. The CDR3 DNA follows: TGTGCCATCAGTGCGTCTTTGGGGACAGGGGATCAGCCCCAGCATTTT. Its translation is CAISASLGTGDQPQHF.